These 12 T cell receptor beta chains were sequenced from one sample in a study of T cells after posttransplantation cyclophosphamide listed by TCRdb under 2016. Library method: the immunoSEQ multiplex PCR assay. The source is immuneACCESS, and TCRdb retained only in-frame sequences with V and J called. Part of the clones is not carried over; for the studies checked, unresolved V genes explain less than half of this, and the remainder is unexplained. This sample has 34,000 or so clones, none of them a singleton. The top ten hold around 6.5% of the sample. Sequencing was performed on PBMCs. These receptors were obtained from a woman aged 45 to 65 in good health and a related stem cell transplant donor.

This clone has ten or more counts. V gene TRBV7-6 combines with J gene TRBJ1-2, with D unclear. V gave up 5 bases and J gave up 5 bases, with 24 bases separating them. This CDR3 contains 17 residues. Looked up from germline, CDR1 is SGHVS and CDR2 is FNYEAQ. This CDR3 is CASSPSGPDGGGYGYTF. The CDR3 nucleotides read TGTGCCAGCAGCCCCAGCGGCCCGGACGGAGGAGGATATGGCTACACCTTC.

The CDR3 bases are TGCGCCAGCAGCATTCTTAGCTCCGTTGGGGGGTCCACAGATACGCAGTATTTT. It codes for CASSILSSVGGSTDTQYF. The chain has TRBV5-1 and TRBJ2-3, with D perhaps TRBD2 (6 bases). V was trimmed by 4 bases and J by 2 bases, leaving 23 bases between them. Germline V CDR1 and CDR2: SGHRS, YFSETQ. CDR3 length: 18 amino acids.

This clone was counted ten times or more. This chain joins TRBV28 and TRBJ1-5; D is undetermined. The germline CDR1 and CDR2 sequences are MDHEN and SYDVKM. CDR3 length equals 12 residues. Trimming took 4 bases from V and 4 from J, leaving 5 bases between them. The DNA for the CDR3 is TGTGCCAGCAGTTCTCTAAATCAGCCCCAGCATTTT. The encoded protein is CASSSLNQPQHF.

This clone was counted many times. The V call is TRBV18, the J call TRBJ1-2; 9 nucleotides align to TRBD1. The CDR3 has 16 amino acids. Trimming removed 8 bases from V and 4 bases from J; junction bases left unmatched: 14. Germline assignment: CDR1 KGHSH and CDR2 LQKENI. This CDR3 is CASTPGQGDRGYGYTF. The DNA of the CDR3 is TGTGCCAGCACGCCGGGACAGGGAGATCGTGGCTATGGCTACACCTTC.

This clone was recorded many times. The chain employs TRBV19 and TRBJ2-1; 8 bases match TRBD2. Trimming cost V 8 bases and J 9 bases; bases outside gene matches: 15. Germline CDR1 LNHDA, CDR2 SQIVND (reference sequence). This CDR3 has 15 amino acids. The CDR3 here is CASCLLAGGSGEQFF. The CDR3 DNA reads TGTGCCAGTTGCCTGCTAGCGGGCGGTTCAGGTGAGCAGTTCTTC.

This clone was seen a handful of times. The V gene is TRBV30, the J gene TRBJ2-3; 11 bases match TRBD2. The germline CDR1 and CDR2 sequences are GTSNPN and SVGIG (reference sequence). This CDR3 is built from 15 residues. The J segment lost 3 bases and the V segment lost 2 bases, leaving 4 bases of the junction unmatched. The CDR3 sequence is CAWSQLAGVTDTQYF. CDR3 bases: TGTGCCTGGAGTCAACTAGCGGGAGTGACAGATACGCAGTATTTT.

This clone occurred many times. The CDR3: CASSPLSVSYNEQFF. CDR3 sequence (DNA): TGTGCCAGCAGCCCCCTCAGCGTTTCCTACAATGAGCAGTTCTTC. The J gene is TRBJ2-1, the V gene TRBV7-9; D remains unclear. Per germline, CDR1 SEHNR and CDR2 FQNEAQ (reference sequence). CDR3 length equals 15 residues. The V gene lost 5 bases and the J gene lost 1 base, with 12 bases spanning the gap.

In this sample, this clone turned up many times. The CDR3 DNA sequence: TGTGCCAGCAGCCTTCTAGGAATCGGGGAGCTGTTTTTT. This codes for CASSLLGIGELFF. The chain is built from TRBV6-6 and TRBJ2-2; D call uncertain. Germline V lookup: CDR1 MNHNY, CDR2 SVGAGI (reference sequence). This CDR3 is 13 amino acids long. Deletions cut 6 bases from V and 7 bases from J, with 12 bases between.

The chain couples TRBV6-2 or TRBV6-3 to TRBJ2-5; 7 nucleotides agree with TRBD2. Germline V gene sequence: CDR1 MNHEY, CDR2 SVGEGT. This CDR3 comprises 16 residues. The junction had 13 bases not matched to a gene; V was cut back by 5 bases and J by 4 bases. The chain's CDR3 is CASSLFTASGSETQYF. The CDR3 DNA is TGTGCCAGCAGTCTTTTCACCGCTAGCGGCTCAGAGACCCAGTACTTC.

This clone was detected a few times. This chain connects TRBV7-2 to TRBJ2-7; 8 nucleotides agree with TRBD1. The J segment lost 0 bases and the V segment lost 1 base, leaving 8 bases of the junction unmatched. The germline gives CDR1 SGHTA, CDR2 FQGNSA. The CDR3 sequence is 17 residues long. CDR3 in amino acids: CASSLDGRDRNSYEQYF. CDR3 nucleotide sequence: TGTGCCAGCAGCTTAGACGGGCGGGACAGGAACTCCTACGAGCAGTACTTC.

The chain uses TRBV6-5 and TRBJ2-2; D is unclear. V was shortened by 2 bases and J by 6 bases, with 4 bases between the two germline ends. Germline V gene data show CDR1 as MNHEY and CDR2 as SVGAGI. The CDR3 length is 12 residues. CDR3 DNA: TGTGCCAGCAGTTACAGGGCCGGGGAGCTGTTTTTT. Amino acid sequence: CASSYRAGELFF.

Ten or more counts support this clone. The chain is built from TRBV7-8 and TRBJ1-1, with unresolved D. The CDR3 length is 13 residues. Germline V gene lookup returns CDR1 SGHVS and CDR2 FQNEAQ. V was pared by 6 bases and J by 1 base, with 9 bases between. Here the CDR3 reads CASSYPQNTEAFF. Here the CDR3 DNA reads TGTGCCAGCAGTTATCCACAGAACACTGAAGCTTTCTTT.